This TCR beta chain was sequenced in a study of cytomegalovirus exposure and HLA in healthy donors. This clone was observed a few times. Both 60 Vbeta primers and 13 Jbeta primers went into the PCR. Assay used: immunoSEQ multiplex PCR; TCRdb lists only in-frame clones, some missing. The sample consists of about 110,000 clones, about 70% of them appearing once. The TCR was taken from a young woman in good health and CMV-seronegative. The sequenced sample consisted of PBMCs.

This chain's CDR3 is CASSEGIDRVGEQYF. The CDR3 bases are TGTGCCAGCAGTGAAGGGATAGACAGGGTCGGCGAGCAGTACTTC. This sequence joins TRBV6-1 and TRBJ2-7, with 7 bases matching TRBD1. V trimming: 1 base; J trimming: 6 bases; junction bases outside the gene matches: 9. The CDR3 is 15 amino acids. Germline values: CDR1 MNHNS, CDR2 SASEGT.